This entry lists 14 T cell receptor beta chains sequenced from one sample in a study of cytomegalovirus exposure and HLA in healthy donors. With 60 Vbeta and 13 Jbeta primers, the PCR was carried out. Generated by immunoSEQ multiplex PCR, the TCRdb table keeps only in-frame clones and is missing some. Of some 100,000 clones in the sample, 74% were seen once. Sequenced input: PBMCs. These receptors were taken from a human donor in good health.

This clone was picked up a small number of times. The chain joins TRBV29-1 to TRBJ2-7; D may be TRBD1 (6 bases). Trimming pared 6 bases from V and 4 bases from J, leaving 16 bases between. CDR3 length equals 13 residues. Germline CDR1 and CDR2: SQVTM and ANQGSEA. The CDR3 spells CSVQKMTGYEQYF. The CDR3 DNA reads TGCAGCGTCCAGAAGATGACAGGATACGAGCAGTACTTC.

In its sample, this clone was seen a few times. This chain uses TRBV2 with TRBJ1-5; 7 nucleotides match TRBD1. Looked up from germline, CDR1 is SNHLY and CDR2 is FYNNEI. This CDR3 contains 15 residues. J was trimmed by 3 bases and V by 7 bases; bases with no gene match: 9. This CDR3 reads CASKGAKAVNQPQHF. The CDR3 coding sequence is TGTGCCAGCAAGGGGGCCAAAGCAGTCAATCAGCCCCAGCATTTT.

CDR3 coding DNA: TGTGCCAGCAGCGAAGGACAGGGGTATGAAAAACTGTTTTTT. This gives the protein CASSEGQGYEKLFF. The J gene is TRBJ1-4, the V gene TRBV4-2; 9 positions agree with TRBD1. Trimming took 5 bases from V and 6 from J; bases not matched to a gene: 4. The CDR3 runs to 14 residues. Germline V gives CDR1 LGHNA, CDR2 YNFKEQ.

This clone was picked up a small number of times. The chain employs TRBV7-9 and TRBJ1-4; perhaps TRBD1 as D (6 bases). The germline CDR1 and CDR2 sequences are SEHNR and FQNEAQ (reference sequence). There are 14 residues in the CDR3. V was shortened by 4 bases and J by 8 bases, with 14 bases between the two germline ends. The CDR3 reads CASSSRGQREKLFF. In DNA, the CDR3 is TGTGCCAGCAGCTCCCGGGGACAACGGGAAAAACTGTTTTTT.

The chain combines TRBV28 with TRBJ2-7; 10 bases are shared with TRBD2. Germline CDR1 reads MDHEN; CDR2 reads SYDVKM. This CDR3 is built from 14 residues. V lost 5 bases and J lost 3; bases outside the gene matches: 4. The DNA of the CDR3 is TGTGCCAGCAGTGAGCGGGGGGGCCGCTACGAGCAGTACTTC. This codes for CASSERGGRYEQYF. Together with reference TRBV28 and TRBJ2-7, the CDR3 gives the full variable domain: DVKVTQSSRYLVKRTGEKVFLECVQDMDHENMFWYRQDPGLGLRLIYFSYDVKMKEKGDIPEGYSVSREKKERFSLILESASTNQTSMYLCASSERGGRYEQYFGPGTRLTVT.

This rearrangement joins TRBV10-3 to TRBJ2-7; D might be TRBD1 (6 bases). CDR3 length: 13 amino acids. The V gene lost 2 bases and the J gene lost 2 bases, with 7 bases spanning the gap. CDR1 and CDR2 (germline): ENHRY, SYGVKD. This CDR3 reads CAISEPGAYEQYF. The CDR3 coding sequence is TGTGCCATCAGTGAGCCAGGGGCCTACGAGCAGTACTTC.

The chain employs TRBV30 and TRBJ1-6; the D gene is possibly TRBD1 (6 bases). This CDR3 comprises 13 residues. With 4 bases removed from V and 7 bases from J, the gap between germline ends came to 11 bases. Germline V gene lookup returns CDR1 GTSNPN and CDR2 SVGIG (reference sequence). The CDR3 sequence is CAWIQGLNSPLHF. The CDR3 DNA reads TGTGCCTGGATACAGGGATTGAATTCACCCCTCCACTTT. Using reference TRBV30 and TRBJ1-6 for the parts outside the CDR3, the full variable domain is SQTIHQWPATLVQPVGSPLSLECTVEGTSNPNLYWYRQAAGRGLQLLFYSVGIGQISSEVPQNLSASRPQDRQFILSSKKLLLSDSGFYLCAWIQGLNSPLHFGNGTRLTVT.

This clone has only one observation. The rearrangement uses TRBV19 and TRBJ2-3; D is perhaps TRBD2 (6 bases). V lost 7 bases, J lost 4 bases, and 12 bases lay in between. The CDR3 totals 13 residues. Germline V gives CDR1 LNHDA, CDR2 SQIVND (reference sequence). The CDR3 sequence is CASTFGGADTQYF. The CDR3 bases are TGTGCCAGTACCTTCGGAGGGGCAGATACGCAGTATTTT. The full variable domain, its missing parts supplied by reference TRBV19 and TRBJ2-3, is DGGITQSPKYLFRKEGQNVTLSCEQNLNHDAMYWYRQDPGQGLRLIYYSQIVNDFQKGDIAEGYSVSREKKESFPLTVTSAQKNPTAFYLCASTFGGADTQYFGPGTRLTVL.

The chain is built from TRBV5-1 and TRBJ2-3; the match to TRBD2 covers 9 bases. Losses at the gene ends were 5 bases for V and 5 bases for J; bases not matched to a gene: 9. The CDR3 loop spans 15 amino acids. Germline V gives CDR1 SGHRS, CDR2 YFSETQ. As DNA, the CDR3 is TGCGCCAGCAGGAGCGGGAGGAACAGGGAAGATACGCAGTATTTT. Amino acid sequence: CASRSGRNREDTQYF.

J is TRBJ1-5 and V is TRBV6-6, with D possibly matching TRBD1 (6 bases). The V and J ends lost 5 bases and 2 bases respectively, with 16 bases between them. Germline V gene sequence: CDR1 MNHNY, CDR2 SVGAGI (reference sequence). The CDR3 covers 16 residues. The CDR3 nucleotides read TGTGCCAGCAGTAGACATCAACAGGGCGGCAATCAGCCCCAGCATTTT. It translates to CASSRHQQGGNQPQHF.

The chain carries TRBV27 and TRBJ1-1; 11 bases are shared with TRBD1. The germline CDR1 and CDR2 sequences are MNHEY and SMNVEV (reference sequence). V shed 3 bases and J 5 bases; nucleotides not matched to a gene: 5. This CDR3 has 15 residues. CDR3 in DNA: TGTGCCAGCAGTTTGGGACAGGGGGGCGGAACTGAAGCTTTCTTT. It encodes CASSLGQGGGTEAFF.

The rearrangement joins TRBV6-1 to TRBJ2-1; the match to TRBD2 covers 7 bases. There are 16 residues in the CDR3. Trimming at V came to 6 bases and at J to 9 bases, leaving 17 bases not matched to a gene. Per the germline V gene, CDR1 is MNHNS and CDR2 is SASEGT. Written as DNA, the CDR3 is TGTGCCAGCAGGGAATCGGCTAGCGGCCACCCGGGTGAGCAGTTCTTC. It specifies CASRESASGHPGEQFF.

The chain uses TRBV5-1 and TRBJ2-1; 10 bases map to TRBD1. The V gene's germline CDR1 is SGHRS and CDR2 YFSETQ. Trimming removed 4 bases from V and 8 bases from J; junction bases left unmatched: 9. The CDR3 totals 15 residues. This CDR3 is CASSRGTGVVDEQFF. DNA for the CDR3: TGCGCCAGCAGCCGAGGGACAGGGGTGGTTGATGAGCAGTTCTTC.

The chain combines TRBV19 with TRBJ1-5, with 9 bases identical to TRBD1. CDR3 length: 18 amino acids. With 9 bases clipped from V and 3 bases from J, the junction kept 18 bases outside the gene matches. Germline V lookup: CDR1 LNHDA, CDR2 SQIVND (reference sequence). The CDR3 reads CASARTGAGPGYNQPQHF. CDR3 bases: TGTGCCAGCGCCAGGACAGGGGCAGGGCCGGGGTACAATCAGCCCCAGCATTTT.